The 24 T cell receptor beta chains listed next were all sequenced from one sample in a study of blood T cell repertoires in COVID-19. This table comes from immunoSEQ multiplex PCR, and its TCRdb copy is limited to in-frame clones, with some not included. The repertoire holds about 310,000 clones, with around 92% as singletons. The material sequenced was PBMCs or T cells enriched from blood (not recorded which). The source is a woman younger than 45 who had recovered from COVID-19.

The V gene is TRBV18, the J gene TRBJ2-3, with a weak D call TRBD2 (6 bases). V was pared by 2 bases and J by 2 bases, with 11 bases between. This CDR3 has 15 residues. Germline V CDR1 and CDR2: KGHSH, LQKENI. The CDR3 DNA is TGTGCCAGCTCACCAGGGGCGGGAACCACAGATACGCAGTATTTT. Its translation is CASSPGAGTTDTQYF.

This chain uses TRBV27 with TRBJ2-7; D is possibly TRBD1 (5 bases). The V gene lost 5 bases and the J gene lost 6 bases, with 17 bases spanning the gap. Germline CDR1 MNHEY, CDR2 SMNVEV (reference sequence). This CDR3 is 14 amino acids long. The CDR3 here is CASSIQGEGAEQYF. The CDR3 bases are TGTGCCAGCAGTATCCAAGGGGAAGGGGCCGAGCAGTACTTC.

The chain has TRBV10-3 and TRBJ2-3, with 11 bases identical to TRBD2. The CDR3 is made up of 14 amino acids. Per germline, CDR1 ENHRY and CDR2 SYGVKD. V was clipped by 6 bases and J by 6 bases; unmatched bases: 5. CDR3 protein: CAISSTSGTDTQYF. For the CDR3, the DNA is TGTGCCATCAGCTCGACTAGCGGGACGGATACGCAGTATTTT.

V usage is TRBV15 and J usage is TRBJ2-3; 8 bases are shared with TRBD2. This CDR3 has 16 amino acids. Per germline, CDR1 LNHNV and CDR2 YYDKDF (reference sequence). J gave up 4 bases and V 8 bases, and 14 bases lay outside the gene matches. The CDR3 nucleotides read TGTGCCACCTCCTCTGGGAGCGGGAGTGGATCAGATACGCAGTATTTT. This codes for CATSSGSGSGSDTQYF.

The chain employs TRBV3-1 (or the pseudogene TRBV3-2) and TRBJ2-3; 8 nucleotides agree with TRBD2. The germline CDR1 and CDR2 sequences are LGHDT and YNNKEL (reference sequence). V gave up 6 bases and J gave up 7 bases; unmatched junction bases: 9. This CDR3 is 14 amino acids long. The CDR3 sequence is CASRGKREFHTQYF. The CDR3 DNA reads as TGTGCCAGCAGGGGTAAGCGGGAGTTTCATACGCAGTATTTT.

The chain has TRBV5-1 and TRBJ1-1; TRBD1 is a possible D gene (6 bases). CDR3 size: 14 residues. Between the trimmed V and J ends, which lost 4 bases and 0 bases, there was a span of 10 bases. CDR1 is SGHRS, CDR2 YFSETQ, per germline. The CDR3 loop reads CASSHRDLNTEAFF. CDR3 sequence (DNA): TGCGCCAGCAGCCACAGGGATTTGAACACTGAAGCTTTCTTT.

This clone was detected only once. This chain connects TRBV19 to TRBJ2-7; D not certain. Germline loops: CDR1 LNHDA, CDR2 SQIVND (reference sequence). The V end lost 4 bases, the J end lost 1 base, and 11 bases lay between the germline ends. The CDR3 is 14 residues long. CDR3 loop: CASSRRRLSYEQYF. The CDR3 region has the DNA TGTGCCAGTAGTAGAAGAAGACTTTCCTACGAGCAGTACTTC.

Here the CDR3 reads CASSWSGRAFF. The CDR3 DNA sequence: TGTGCCAGCAGTTGGTCAGGGCGAGCTTTCTTT. This chain uses TRBV27 with TRBJ1-1, with D possibly matching TRBD1 (5 bases). This CDR3 contains 11 residues. Germline V CDR1 and CDR2: MNHEY, SMNVEV (reference sequence). The ends were cut back, 4 bases at V and 10 bases at J, with 10 bases in the middle.

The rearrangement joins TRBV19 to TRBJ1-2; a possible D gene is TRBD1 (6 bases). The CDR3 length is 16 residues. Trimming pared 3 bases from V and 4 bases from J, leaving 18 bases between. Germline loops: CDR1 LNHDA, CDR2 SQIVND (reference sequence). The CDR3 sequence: CASSILISGALYGYTF. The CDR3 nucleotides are TGTGCCAGTAGTATCCTCATATCAGGGGCCCTCTATGGCTACACCTTC.

This CDR3 is CASSAPGSGTLRGQYF. CDR3 in DNA: TGTGCCAGCAGCGCCCCGGGGAGCGGGACCCTACGAGGGCAGTACTTC. The chain employs TRBV7-2 and TRBJ2-7, with 7 bases that match TRBD2. The CDR3 totals 16 residues. Germline V CDR1 and CDR2: SGHTA, FQGNSA. J was trimmed by 9 bases and V by 5 bases; bases with no gene match: 19.

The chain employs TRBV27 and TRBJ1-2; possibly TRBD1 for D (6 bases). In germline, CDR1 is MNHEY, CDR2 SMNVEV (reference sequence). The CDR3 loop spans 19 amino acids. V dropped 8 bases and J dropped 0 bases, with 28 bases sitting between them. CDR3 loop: CASRRTGLAQGPSNYGYTF. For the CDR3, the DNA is TGTGCCAGCCGGCGCACCGGGCTCGCACAGGGACCTTCTAACTATGGCTACACCTTC.

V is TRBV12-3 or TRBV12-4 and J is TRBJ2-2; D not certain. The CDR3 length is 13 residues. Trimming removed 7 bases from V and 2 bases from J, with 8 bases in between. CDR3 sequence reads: CASIVSNTGELFF. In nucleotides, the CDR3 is TGTGCCAGCATCGTTAGTAACACCGGGGAGCTGTTTTTT.

The chain's CDR3 is CASGLAGGETQYF. In DNA form, the CDR3 reads TGTGCTAGTGGTTTGGCAGGGGGAGAGACCCAGTACTTC. This chain joins TRBV12-5 and TRBJ2-5; TRBD1 matches 7 bases. Germline CDR1 LGHNT, CDR2 FRNRAP. CDR3 length: 13 residues. Trimming removed 1 base from V and 4 bases from J; junction bases left unmatched: 0.

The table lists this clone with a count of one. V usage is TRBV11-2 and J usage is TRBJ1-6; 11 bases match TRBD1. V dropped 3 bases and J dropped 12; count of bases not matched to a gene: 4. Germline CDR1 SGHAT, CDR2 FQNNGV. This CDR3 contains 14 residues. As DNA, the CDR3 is TGTGCCAGCAGCTTGGGACAGGGGGTGGGACCCCTCCACTTT. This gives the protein CASSLGQGVGPLHF.

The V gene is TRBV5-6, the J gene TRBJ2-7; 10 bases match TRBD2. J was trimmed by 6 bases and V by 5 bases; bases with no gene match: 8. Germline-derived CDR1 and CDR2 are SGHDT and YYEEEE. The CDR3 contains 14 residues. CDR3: CASRGLGTSAEQYF. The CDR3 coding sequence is TGTGCCAGCAGGGGACTCGGGACTAGCGCCGAGCAGTACTTC. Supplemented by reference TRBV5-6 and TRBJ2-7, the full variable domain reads DAGVTQSPTHLIKTRGQQVTLRCSPKSGHDTVSWYQQALGQGPQFIFQYYEEEERQRGNFPDRFSGHQFPNYSSELNVNALLLGDSALYLCASRGLGTSAEQYFGPGTRLTVT.

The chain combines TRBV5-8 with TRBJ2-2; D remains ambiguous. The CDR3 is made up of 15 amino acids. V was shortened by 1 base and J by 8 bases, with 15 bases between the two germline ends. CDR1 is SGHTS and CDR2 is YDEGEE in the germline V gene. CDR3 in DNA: TGTGCCAGCAGCTTGATCCGGATCGACTTGGGGGAGCTGTTTTTT. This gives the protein CASSLIRIDLGELFF.

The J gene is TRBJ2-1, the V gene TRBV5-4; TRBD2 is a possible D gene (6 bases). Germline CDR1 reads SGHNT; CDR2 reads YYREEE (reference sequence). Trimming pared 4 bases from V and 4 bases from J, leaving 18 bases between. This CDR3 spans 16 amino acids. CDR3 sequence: CASSPGRLATYNEQFF. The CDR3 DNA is TGTGCCAGCAGCCCTGGGAGGCTAGCGACATACAATGAGCAGTTCTTC.

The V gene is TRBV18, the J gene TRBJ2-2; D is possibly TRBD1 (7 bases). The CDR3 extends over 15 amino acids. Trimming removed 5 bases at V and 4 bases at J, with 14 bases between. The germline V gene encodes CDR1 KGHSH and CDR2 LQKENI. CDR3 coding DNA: TGTGCCAGCTCAACCGCGGGACAGCTCACCGGGGAGCTGTTTTTT. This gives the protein CASSTAGQLTGELFF.

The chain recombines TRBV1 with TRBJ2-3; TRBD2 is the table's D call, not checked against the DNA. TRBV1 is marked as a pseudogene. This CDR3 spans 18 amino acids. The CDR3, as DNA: TGCACCAGCAGCCGGATTGGGCGAGCGGGAGGTCGAACAGATACGCAGTATTTT. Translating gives CTSSRIGRAGGRTDTQYF.

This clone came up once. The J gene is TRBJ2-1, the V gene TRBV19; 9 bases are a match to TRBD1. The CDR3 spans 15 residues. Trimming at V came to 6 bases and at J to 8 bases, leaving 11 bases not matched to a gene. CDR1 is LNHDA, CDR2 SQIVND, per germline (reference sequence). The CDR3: CASRYNRGRGDEQFF. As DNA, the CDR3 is TGTGCCAGTAGATATAACAGGGGGCGCGGGGATGAGCAGTTCTTC.

The CDR3 nucleotides are TGTGCCAGCAGTTTGACAGGGGGAGGGGGCCAAGAGACCCAGTACTTC. Protein product: CASSLTGGGGQETQYF. J is TRBJ2-5 and V is TRBV27, with TRBD1 matching over 9 bases. There are 16 residues in the CDR3. Germline V CDR1 and CDR2: MNHEY, SMNVEV (reference sequence). With V trimmed by 3 bases and J by 1 base, 6 bases remained unmatched.

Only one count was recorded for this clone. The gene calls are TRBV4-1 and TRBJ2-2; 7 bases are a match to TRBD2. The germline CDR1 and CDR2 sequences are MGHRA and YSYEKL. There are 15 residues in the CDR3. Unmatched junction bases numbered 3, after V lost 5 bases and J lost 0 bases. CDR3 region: CASSAGLSNTGELFF. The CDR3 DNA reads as TGCGCCAGCAGCGCGGGACTATCGAACACCGGGGAGCTGTTTTTT.

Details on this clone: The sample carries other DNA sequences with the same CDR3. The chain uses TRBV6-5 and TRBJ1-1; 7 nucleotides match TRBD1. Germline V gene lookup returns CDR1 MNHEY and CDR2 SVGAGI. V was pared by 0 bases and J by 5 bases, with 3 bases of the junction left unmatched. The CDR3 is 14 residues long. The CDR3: CASSYSTGSTEAFF. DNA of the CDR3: TGTGCCAGCAGTTACTCGACAGGGTCGACTGAAGCTTTCTTT.

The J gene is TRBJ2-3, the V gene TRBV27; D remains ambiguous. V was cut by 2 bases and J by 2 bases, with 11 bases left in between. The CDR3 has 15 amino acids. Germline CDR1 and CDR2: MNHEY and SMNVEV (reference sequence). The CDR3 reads CASSLPGMATDTQYF. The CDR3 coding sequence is TGTGCCAGCAGTTTACCGGGTATGGCCACAGATACGCAGTATTTT.